The source of this T cell receptor (beta chain) is a study of Ad26.COV2.S vaccination and SARS-CoV-2 variants. Treatment reported: around 19 received Ad26.COV2.S at low or high dose, single or two shots; roughly five received placebo; per-sample allocation not given. The study sampled participants on day 63 after the first vaccine or placebo injection. The donor was a Boston adult aged 18-55 years. The method was immunoSEQ multiplex PCR; TCRdb's version includes in-frame clones alone and lacks a portion of them. The repertoire includes just over 350,000 clones, about 85% of them detected once, and 2.5% to 3.5% sits in the top ten. Losses at the gene ends were 7 bases for V and 9 bases for J; bases not matched to a gene: 7. The germline gives CDR1 MDHEN, CDR2 SYDVKM. CDR3 size: 14 residues.

The rearrangement uses TRBV28 and TRBJ2-1, with 12 bases matching TRBD2. The material was peripheral blood, obtained in a trial of Ad26.COV2.S vaccine versus placebo. The TCR originated in a person between 18 and 59 years old who received the Ad26.COV2.S COVID-19 vaccine or a placebo. Written as DNA, the CDR3 is TGTGCCAGCAAAGAGACTAGCGGGAGTGGTGAGCAGTTCTTC. This encodes CASKETSGSGEQFF.